A single TCR beta chain is shown here with its context. This sample was taken from a study of shared T cell receptors in the human thymus. The germline CDR1 and CDR2 sequences are LNHDA and SQIVND (reference sequence). The trim removed 2 bases at V and 4 bases at J, leaving 6 bases unmatched. The CDR3 extends over 15 amino acids. Sequenced by immunoSEQ multiplex PCR; TCRdb stores in-frame clones only, minus some. The data show roughly 550,000 clones, with around 78% seen just once and less than 0.015% held by the top ten. The sample was also reused in another study, on human thymus T cells.

The sequenced sample consisted of thymocytes. The clonotype comes from a boy under three years old with a congenital heart defect. The gene calls are TRBV19 and TRBJ1-1, with 8 bases matching TRBD1. The CDR3 loop is CASSIPGQAGTEAFF. The DNA for the CDR3 is TGTGCCAGTAGTATACCGGGACAGGCGGGCACTGAAGCTTTCTTT.